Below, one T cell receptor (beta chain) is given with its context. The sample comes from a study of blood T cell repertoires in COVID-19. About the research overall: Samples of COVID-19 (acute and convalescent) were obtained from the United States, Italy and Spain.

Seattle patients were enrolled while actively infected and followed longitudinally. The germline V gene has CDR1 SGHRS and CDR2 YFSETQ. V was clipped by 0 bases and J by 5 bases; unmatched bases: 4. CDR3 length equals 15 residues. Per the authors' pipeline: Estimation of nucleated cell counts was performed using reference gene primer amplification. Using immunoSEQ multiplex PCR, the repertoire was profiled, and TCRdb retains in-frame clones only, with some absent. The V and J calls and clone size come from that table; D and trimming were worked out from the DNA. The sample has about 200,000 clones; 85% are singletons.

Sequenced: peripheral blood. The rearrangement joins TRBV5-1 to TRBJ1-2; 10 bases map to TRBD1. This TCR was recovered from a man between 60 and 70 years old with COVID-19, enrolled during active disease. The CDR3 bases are TGCGCCAGCAGCTTGGAGACAGGGGGCAGATATGGCTACACCTTC. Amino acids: CASSLETGGRYGYTF.